The rows below give T cell receptor beta chains drawn from one sample of a study of early T cells in non-severe SARS-CoV-2 infection. MiXCR, run by TCRdb on the 5' RACE reads, gives a single entry per CDR3 protein. The sample includes around 60,000 distinct CDR3 sequences, roughly 14% of them seen just once. Sequencing used whole blood. Receptors were obtained from an adult who was a healthcare worker with PCR-confirmed SARS-CoV-2 infection or an uninfected control (not recorded which). The CDR3 runs from the conserved cysteine through the conserved F or W. The order of the fields is CDR3 protein, CDR3 DNA, V gene, clone size, J gene, D gene. The D gene is left open where the match is weak. Some rows mark clone size as missing; the rest say once, few, many or name a class of expanded clone.

CDR3aa: CATSRELDYEQYF
CDR3nt: TGTGCCACCAGCAGAGAGTTAGACTACGAGCAGTACTTC
v_gene: TRBV15
abundance: NA
j_gene: TRBJ2-7
d_gene: NA

CDR3aa: CASSTQGFGANVLTF
CDR3nt: TGTGCCAGCAGCACACAGGGGTTTGGGGCCAACGTCCTGACTTTC
v_gene: TRBV6-2/TRBV6-3
abundance: many
j_gene: TRBJ2-6
d_gene: TRBD1

CDR3aa: CASSPPGTAGETQYF
CDR3nt: TGTGCCAGCAGCCCACCCGGGACAGCGGGCGAGACCCAGTACTTC
v_gene: TRBV9
abundance: few
j_gene: TRBJ2-5
d_gene: NA

CDR3aa: CASNGGNRDYEQYF
CDR3nt: TGTGCCAGCAATGGCGGCAACAGAGACTACGAGCAGTACTTC
v_gene: TRBV2
abundance: many
j_gene: TRBJ2-7
d_gene: NA

CDR3aa: CASSPGLPYEQYF
CDR3nt: TGTGCCAGCAGCCCCGGACTTCCGTACGAGCAGTACTTC
v_gene: TRBV7-9
abundance: many
j_gene: TRBJ2-7
d_gene: NA

CDR3aa: CASSLSGLTDSYEQYF
CDR3nt: TGTGCCAGCAGCTTGTCAGGGCTGACCGACTCCTACGAGCAGTACTTC
v_gene: TRBV5-5
abundance: few
j_gene: TRBJ2-7
d_gene: NA

CDR3aa: CASSYFRDAFYNEQFF
CDR3nt: TGTGCCAGCAGTTACTTCCGGGACGCCTTCTACAATGAGCAGTTCTTC
v_gene: TRBV6-2/TRBV6-3
abundance: NA
j_gene: TRBJ2-1
d_gene: NA

CDR3aa: CASSVDPSSYEQYF
CDR3nt: TGTGCCAGCAGCGTAGACCCCAGCTCCTACGAGCAGTACTTC
v_gene: TRBV9
abundance: NA
j_gene: TRBJ2-7
d_gene: NA

CDR3aa: CSAAPSDRSTYNEQFF
CDR3nt: TGCAGTGCCGCGCCAAGTGACCGGTCGACCTACAATGAGCAGTTCTTC
v_gene: TRBV20-1
abundance: NA
j_gene: TRBJ2-1
d_gene: NA

CDR3aa: CASSAGTNPGNTIYF
CDR3nt: TGTGCCAGCAGCGCCGGAACAAATCCTGGAAACACCATATATTTT
v_gene: TRBV7-3
abundance: few
j_gene: TRBJ1-3
d_gene: NA

CDR3aa: CASSLWGREYNEQFF
CDR3nt: TGTGCCAGCAGTTTATGGGGGCGCGAATACAATGAGCAGTTCTTC
v_gene: TRBV6-2/TRBV6-3
abundance: NA
j_gene: TRBJ2-1
d_gene: NA

CDR3aa: CASSLTGGESPGANVLTF
CDR3nt: TGTGCCAGCAGTTTAACTGGGGGGGAGAGCCCTGGGGCCAACGTCCTGACTTTC
v_gene: TRBV27
abundance: few
j_gene: TRBJ2-6
d_gene: TRBD2

CDR3aa: CASTPSPYEQYF
CDR3nt: TGTGCCAGCACCCCATCCCCCTACGAGCAGTACTTC
v_gene: TRBV12-3/TRBV12-4
abundance: NA
j_gene: TRBJ2-7
d_gene: NA

CDR3aa: CASSQDPLAGGKQYF
CDR3nt: TGTGCCAGCAGCCAAGACCCCCTAGCGGGGGGGAAGCAGTACTTC
v_gene: TRBV3-1
abundance: NA
j_gene: TRBJ2-7
d_gene: TRBD2

CDR3aa: CASSQRPPGQRRGNTIYF
CDR3nt: TGCGCCAGCAGCCAACGCCCGCCAGGACAGAGACGGGGAAACACCATATATTTT
v_gene: TRBV4-1
abundance: many
j_gene: TRBJ1-3
d_gene: NA

CDR3aa: CSVADRGGYGYTF
CDR3nt: TGCAGCGTCGCCGACAGGGGAGGGTATGGCTACACCTTC
v_gene: TRBV29-1
abundance: many
j_gene: TRBJ1-2
d_gene: TRBD1

CDR3aa: CASTQGTDTQYF
CDR3nt: TGTGCCAGCACTCAGGGTACAGATACGCAGTATTTT
v_gene: TRBV25-1
abundance: many
j_gene: TRBJ2-3
d_gene: NA

CDR3aa: CASSREGGMDEQYF
CDR3nt: TGTGCCAGCTCACGGGAGGGGGGCATGGACGAGCAGTACTTC
v_gene: TRBV18
abundance: NA
j_gene: TRBJ2-7
d_gene: NA

CDR3aa: CASSSTSTNEKLFF
CDR3nt: TGCGCCAGCAGCTCGACATCAACTAATGAAAAACTGTTTTTT
v_gene: TRBV5-1
abundance: NA
j_gene: TRBJ1-4
d_gene: NA

CDR3aa: CASRFHAGTGSYEQYF
CDR3nt: TGTGCAAGTCGCTTCCATGCCGGGACAGGGTCCTACGAGCAGTACTTC
v_gene: TRBV12-2
abundance: NA
j_gene: TRBJ2-7
d_gene: NA

CDR3aa: CASSWATGVTAYEQYF
CDR3nt: TGTGCCAGCAGTTGGGCGACAGGGGTGACGGCCTACGAGCAGTACTTC
v_gene: TRBV27
abundance: few
j_gene: TRBJ2-7
d_gene: TRBD1

CDR3aa: CASRPRDTNNEQFF
CDR3nt: TGTGCCAGCAGGCCCCGGGACACTAACAATGAGCAGTTCTTC
v_gene: TRBV6-5
abundance: NA
j_gene: TRBJ2-1
d_gene: NA

CDR3aa: CASSQTHLAEQYF
CDR3nt: TGTGCCAGCAGCCAAACGCACCTTGCCGAGCAGTACTTC
v_gene: TRBV3-1
abundance: few
j_gene: TRBJ2-7
d_gene: NA

CDR3aa: CASSPLRGGAEQFF
CDR3nt: TGTGCCAGCAGTCCCTTGCGGGGGGGCGCTGAGCAGTTCTTC
v_gene: TRBV12-3/TRBV12-4
abundance: NA
j_gene: TRBJ2-1
d_gene: TRBD2

CDR3aa: CASSTTLDSYQPQHF
CDR3nt: TGCGCCAGCAGCACTACGCTGGACAGTTATCAGCCCCAGCATTTT
v_gene: TRBV5-1
abundance: many
j_gene: TRBJ1-5
d_gene: NA

CDR3aa: CSGVQGSGEAFF
CDR3nt: TGCAGCGGGGTACAGGGGTCGGGTGAAGCTTTCTTT
v_gene: TRBV29-1
abundance: many
j_gene: TRBJ1-1
d_gene: TRBD1

CDR3aa: CASSVARGYEGSEAFF
CDR3nt: TGTGCCAGCAGCGTAGCTCGGGGGTATGAAGGATCTGAAGCTTTCTTT
v_gene: TRBV9
abundance: few
j_gene: TRBJ1-1
d_gene: NA

CDR3aa: CASSYSGETQYF
CDR3nt: TGTGCCAGCAGTTACTCGGGAGAGACCCAGTACTTC
v_gene: TRBV6-5
abundance: few
j_gene: TRBJ2-5
d_gene: NA

CDR3aa: CASSRRGVTGNQPQHF
CDR3nt: TGTGCCAGCAGCCGCCGGGGTGTTACGGGCAATCAGCCCCAGCATTTT
v_gene: TRBV5-8
abundance: few
j_gene: TRBJ1-5
d_gene: NA

CDR3aa: CASSPRQGMDEQYF
CDR3nt: TGTGCCAGTAGTCCTAGGCAGGGGATGGACGAGCAGTACTTC
v_gene: TRBV19
abundance: NA
j_gene: TRBJ2-7
d_gene: NA

CDR3aa: CASRPGTVGEKLFF
CDR3nt: TGTGCCAGCAGGCCCGGGACAGTCGGTGAAAAACTGTTTTTT
v_gene: TRBV7-9
abundance: NA
j_gene: TRBJ1-4
d_gene: TRBD1

CDR3aa: CASRLGDRVFYEQYF
CDR3nt: TGTGCCAGCAGGCTCGGGGACAGGGTTTTCTACGAGCAGTACTTC
v_gene: TRBV12-3/TRBV12-4
abundance: NA
j_gene: TRBJ2-7
d_gene: TRBD1

CDR3aa: CASSQVGFETEKLFF
CDR3nt: TGTGCCAGCAGCCAAGTAGGATTCGAAACTGAAAAACTGTTTTTT
v_gene: TRBV4-2
abundance: few
j_gene: TRBJ1-4
d_gene: NA

CDR3aa: CASSSPGLANTGELFF
CDR3nt: TGTGCCAGCAGTTCTCCGGGACTCGCGAACACCGGGGAGCTGTTTTTT
v_gene: TRBV28
abundance: many
j_gene: TRBJ2-2
d_gene: NA

CDR3aa: CVSLGANVLTF
CDR3nt: TGTGTCAGCCTAGGGGCCAACGTCCTGACTTTC
v_gene: TRBV6-1
abundance: NA
j_gene: TRBJ2-6
d_gene: NA

CDR3aa: CSVPRGNYGYTF
CDR3nt: TGCAGCGTCCCTAGGGGGAACTATGGCTACACCTTC
v_gene: TRBV29-1
abundance: few
j_gene: TRBJ1-2
d_gene: NA

CDR3aa: CATSRELAAYNEQFF
CDR3nt: TGTGCCACCAGCAGAGAACTAGCGGCCTACAATGAGCAGTTCTTC
v_gene: TRBV15
abundance: many
j_gene: TRBJ2-1
d_gene: TRBD2

CDR3aa: CASSLEGTQYF
CDR3nt: TGTGCCAGCAGCTTAGAAGGGACCCAGTACTTC
v_gene: TRBV7-9
abundance: few
j_gene: TRBJ2-5
d_gene: NA

CDR3aa: CASSRGDYGYTF
CDR3nt: TGCGCCAGCAGCCGGGGGGACTATGGCTACACCTTC
v_gene: TRBV5-1
abundance: few
j_gene: TRBJ1-2
d_gene: NA

CDR3aa: CASSFSEEKLFF
CDR3nt: TGTGCCAGCAGCTTTTCAGAGGAAAAACTGTTTTTT
v_gene: TRBV7-2
abundance: NA
j_gene: TRBJ1-4
d_gene: NA

CDR3aa: CASSGDLNTEAFF
CDR3nt: TGTGCCAGCAGTGGGGACTTAAACACTGAAGCTTTCTTT
v_gene: TRBV2
abundance: few
j_gene: TRBJ1-1
d_gene: NA

CDR3aa: CASSDSRLSTDTQYF
CDR3nt: TGTGCCAGCAGTGACTCGAGGCTAAGCACAGATACGCAGTATTTT
v_gene: TRBV6-4
abundance: NA
j_gene: TRBJ2-3
d_gene: NA

CDR3aa: CATSETTGVGTDTQYF
CDR3nt: TGTGCCACCAGTGAAACCACAGGGGTCGGCACAGATACGCAGTATTTT
v_gene: TRBV24-1
abundance: few
j_gene: TRBJ2-3
d_gene: TRBD1

CDR3aa: CASSPSRGWGYNEQFF
CDR3nt: TGTGCCAGCAGCCCATCGCGCGGGTGGGGGTACAATGAGCAGTTCTTC
v_gene: TRBV25-1
abundance: NA
j_gene: TRBJ2-1
d_gene: NA

CDR3aa: CASSDARDRGFGTDTQYF
CDR3nt: TGCGCCAGCAGTGACGCCCGGGACAGGGGATTCGGCACAGATACGCAGTATTTT
v_gene: TRBV10-1
abundance: many
j_gene: TRBJ2-3
d_gene: TRBD1

CDR3aa: CASSFRGEQYF
CDR3nt: TGTGCCAGCAGTTTCAGGGGGGAGCAGTACTTC
v_gene: TRBV27
abundance: NA
j_gene: TRBJ2-7
d_gene: TRBD1

CDR3aa: CASSGMGKRGAENIQYF
CDR3nt: TGTGCCAGCAGCGGGATGGGGAAGCGGGGGGCGGAAAACATTCAGTACTTC
v_gene: TRBV11-2
abundance: NA
j_gene: TRBJ2-4
d_gene: TRBD2

CDR3aa: CASSFGGNKPQHF
CDR3nt: TGTGCCAGCAGCTTTGGAGGGAATAAGCCCCAGCATTTT
v_gene: TRBV7-9
abundance: NA
j_gene: TRBJ1-5
d_gene: NA

CDR3aa: CASSFVGFLLYNEQFF
CDR3nt: TGTGCCAGCAGCTTTGTTGGGTTTTTACTTTACAATGAGCAGTTCTTC
v_gene: TRBV7-6
abundance: many
j_gene: TRBJ2-1
d_gene: NA

CDR3aa: CASSLGLEVEQYF
CDR3nt: TGTGCCAGCAGTCTGGGACTAGAGGTCGAGCAGTACTTC
v_gene: TRBV2
abundance: NA
j_gene: TRBJ2-7
d_gene: TRBD2

CDR3aa: CASSRQGTLDEQYF
CDR3nt: TGCGCCAGCAGCAGACAAGGGACACTCGACGAGCAGTACTTC
v_gene: TRBV5-1
abundance: few
j_gene: TRBJ2-7
d_gene: NA

CDR3aa: CSSATGPNTEAFF
CDR3nt: TGCAGCTCTGCGACAGGGCCCAACACTGAAGCTTTCTTT
v_gene: TRBV29-1
abundance: NA
j_gene: TRBJ1-1
d_gene: TRBD1

CDR3aa: CASSRVPGLAGRTGELFF
CDR3nt: TGTGCCAGCAGTAGAGTGCCGGGACTAGCGGGGCGGACCGGGGAGCTGTTTTTT
v_gene: TRBV6-5
abundance: NA
j_gene: TRBJ2-2
d_gene: TRBD2

CDR3aa: CASSFRGKNYGYTF
CDR3nt: TGTGCCAGCAGCTTCAGGGGGAAAAACTATGGCTACACCTTC
v_gene: TRBV13
abundance: NA
j_gene: TRBJ1-2
d_gene: TRBD1

CDR3aa: CASSPGTPWEQYF
CDR3nt: TGTGCCAGCAGCCCCGGGACCCCGTGGGAGCAGTACTTC
v_gene: TRBV7-9
abundance: few
j_gene: TRBJ2-7
d_gene: NA

CDR3aa: CASSLTQGQPQHF
CDR3nt: TGTGCCAGCAGTTTAACCCAGGGCCAGCCCCAGCATTTT
v_gene: TRBV12-3/TRBV12-4
abundance: NA
j_gene: TRBJ1-5
d_gene: NA

CDR3aa: CASNYGSDEQFF
CDR3nt: TGTGCCAGCAATTACGGGAGCGATGAGCAGTTCTTC
v_gene: TRBV21-1
abundance: few
j_gene: TRBJ2-1
d_gene: NA

CDR3aa: CASSSLSYEQYF
CDR3nt: TGTGCCAGCAGTTCCCTGAGCTACGAGCAGTACTTC
v_gene: TRBV6-2/TRBV6-3
abundance: few
j_gene: TRBJ2-7
d_gene: NA

CDR3aa: CASSLTGYNSPLHF
CDR3nt: TGTGCCAGCAGTTTGACAGGATATAATTCACCCCTCCACTTT
v_gene: TRBV12-3/TRBV12-4
abundance: many
j_gene: TRBJ1-6
d_gene: NA